These T cell receptor beta chains were read from a single sample in a study of T-cell memory formation after mild COVID-19. TCRdb used MiXCR to reprocess the 5' RACE reads, holding one entry per CDR3 protein. The sample lists about 150,000 distinct CDR3 sequences, 20% to 25% occurring once. The sample consisted of PBMCs or a T cell subset sorted from them (not recorded which). The receptors derive from an adult woman who had mild COVID-19 (a few samples of this study predate the infection). Cell type and time point are not known. Each CDR3 is given with its conserved first and last residue. A D gene is named only where the DNA matches it firmly. A clone size is listed for some rows: how often the clone was seen (once, few, many), or a class if it is expanded.

clone_size	v_call	j_call	d_call	cdr3_nt	cdr3_aa
-	TRBV27	TRBJ2-7	TRBD2	TGTGCCAGCAGTTACGGGACTAGTGGCGAGCAGTACTTC	CASSYGTSGEQYF
few	TRBV18	TRBJ2-5	-	TGTGCCAGCTCACCTTTAGGGACACAGGATCCATCATCGGTGGGAGAGACCCAGTACTTC	CASSPLGTQDPSSVGETQYF
-	TRBV4-2	TRBJ2-7	TRBD2	TGTGCCAGCAGCTCGACTAGCGGGGGACCCTACGAGCAGTACTTC	CASSSTSGGPYEQYF
few	TRBV7-9	TRBJ2-5	TRBD2	TGTGCCAGCAGCCGACTAGCGGGACTCCAAGAGACCCAGTACTTC	CASSRLAGLQETQYF
few	TRBV4-2	TRBJ1-6	-	TGTGCCAGCAGCCAAGTGGGCCCTAATTCACCCCTCCACTTT	CASSQVGPNSPLHF
few	TRBV5-1	TRBJ1-2	-	TGCGCCAGCAGCTTGGACCAAGTGATTCATGGCTACACCTTC	CASSLDQVIHGYTF
few	TRBV30	TRBJ2-3	-	TGTGCCTGGAGTGTAAGGTTCCAGGAGAGCACAGATACGCAGTATTTT	CAWSVRFQESTDTQYF
-	TRBV16	TRBJ1-1	-	TGTGCCAGCAGCCAATCCGGGACGTCCTACACTGAAGCTTTCTTT	CASSQSGTSYTEAFF
few	TRBV29-1	TRBJ2-3	-	TGCAGCGTTGGGGGTAGTCGCACAGATACGCAGTATTTT	CSVGGSRTDTQYF
-	TRBV20-1	TRBJ1-1	-	TGCAGTGCTAGAGGTTGGGTGGGAAGGGGCATGAACACTGAAGCTTTCTTT	CSARGWVGRGMNTEAFF
few	TRBV12-3/TRBV12-4	TRBJ1-1	TRBD1	TGTGCCAGCAGTCTCGCGGGAGGGGGCGAAGCTTTCTTT	CASSLAGGGEAFF
few	TRBV5-5	TRBJ2-7	TRBD2	TGTGCCAGCAGCTTGACTAGCGTCTACGAGCAGTACTTC	CASSLTSVYEQYF
-	TRBV24-1	TRBJ2-1	TRBD2	TGTGCCACCAGTGACCCGACTAGCGGGCCCTTTTACAATGAGCAGTTCTTC	CATSDPTSGPFYNEQFF
-	TRBV10-3	TRBJ2-1	TRBD2	TGTGCCATCGCCGCACTAGCGGGAGGGAACAATGAGCAGTTCTTC	CAIAALAGGNNEQFF
-	TRBV29-1	TRBJ2-5	TRBD2	TGCAGCGTTGATGCCGGGACTAGTATAGAGACCCAGTACTTC	CSVDAGTSIETQYF
-	TRBV7-8	TRBJ1-5	TRBD1	TGTGCCAGCAGCTCAGAGACAGGGGGACAGCCCCAGCATTTT	CASSSETGGQPQHF
few	TRBV27	TRBJ1-2	TRBD1	TGTGCCAGCAGGAACTTTGGGGACAGGGCGGCCAGTGGCTACACCTTC	CASRNFGDRAASGYTF
-	TRBV27	TRBJ2-1	TRBD2	TGTGCCAGCAGTTTATCTTGGCTAGCGGGAGGCTACAATGAGCAGTTCTTC	CASSLSWLAGGYNEQFF
many	TRBV7-9	TRBJ2-3	TRBD2	TGTGCCAGCAGCCCAACCCGATTAGCGGGGGGGGAAAATACGCAGTATTTT	CASSPTRLAGGENTQYF
-	TRBV5-6	TRBJ1-2	TRBD1	TGTGCCAGCAGCTCCCCGGGACAGGACTATGGCTACACCTTC	CASSSPGQDYGYTF
few	TRBV12-3/TRBV12-4	TRBJ2-6	-	TGTGCCGCACGGAGCTCTGGGGCCAACGTCCTGACTTTC	CAARSSGANVLTF
-	TRBV7-9	TRBJ2-1	TRBD2	TGTGCCAGCAGCCAGGAGTTAGGGGCGGGAGCTGAGCAGTTCTTC	CASSQELGAGAEQFF
many	TRBV4-3	TRBJ2-1	TRBD2	TGCGCCAGCAGCTCCCCCGGAGGACTAGCGGATTACAATGAGCAGTTCTTC	CASSSPGGLADYNEQFF
-	TRBV6-5	TRBJ2-3	-	TGTGCCAGCAGTATGGGGGCGAAGGATACGCAGTATTTT	CASSMGAKDTQYF
few	TRBV7-9	TRBJ2-5	-	TGTGCCAGCCGTATCTCTAGGGGGACCCAGTACTTC	CASRISRGTQYF
few	TRBV5-1	TRBJ1-1	-	TGCGCCAGCAGCCGAATCATGTCGGGCGACACTGAAGCTTTCTTT	CASSRIMSGDTEAFF
many	TRBV6-4	TRBJ2-1	TRBD2	TGTGCCAGCAGTGCTACCCCCACGACTAGCCTCGGGGACAATGAGCAGTTCTTC	CASSATPTTSLGDNEQFF
-	TRBV9	TRBJ2-1	-	TGTGCCAGCAGCGTCAGGGATTACAATGAGCAGTTCTTC	CASSVRDYNEQFF
-	TRBV12-3/TRBV12-4	TRBJ2-3	TRBD1	TGTGCCAGCAGTTCAACAGGGGGCAGGTTCACAGATACGCAGTATTTT	CASSSTGGRFTDTQYF
-	TRBV4-3	TRBJ2-7	TRBD2	TGCGCCAGCAGCCAAGGGCGGGAGGGCCGCTACGAGCAGTACTTC	CASSQGREGRYEQYF
-	TRBV29-1	TRBJ2-1	TRBD2	TGCAGCGTTGAGGCTAGCGGGAGGTGGAATGAGCAGTTCTTC	CSVEASGRWNEQFF
-	TRBV6-5	TRBJ2-1	-	TGTGCCAGCGAGAGGGGGAACGAGCAGTTCTTC	CASERGNEQFF
few	TRBV29-1	TRBJ1-4	TRBD1	TGCAGCGTTAGACAGGGGTTCTTTGAAAAACTGTTTTTT	CSVRQGFFEKLFF
-	TRBV29-1	TRBJ2-7	-	TGCAGTTCCCCCAGCATGCGAGCGATGGGCTCCTACGAGCAGTACTTC	CSSPSMRAMGSYEQYF
-	TRBV20-1	TRBJ2-1	TRBD1	TGCAGTGCTGGGACAGGGAGGCTTTATGAGCAGTTCTTC	CSAGTGRLYEQFF
-	TRBV12-3/TRBV12-4	TRBJ2-1	TRBD2	TGTGCCAGCAGTGGTTCGGATCTAGCGGGAGGGCAATTCCGGAATGAGCAGTTCTTC	CASSGSDLAGGQFRNEQFF
few	TRBV4-2	TRBJ2-3	-	TGTGCCAGCAGCCACCCCGGTACGCAGTATTTT	CASSHPGTQYF
few	TRBV20-1	TRBJ2-7	TRBD1	TGCAGTGCTAGGGACAGGGGGCTGGGCGAGCAGTACTTC	CSARDRGLGEQYF
-	TRBV19	TRBJ2-1	TRBD1	TGTGCCAGTAGGGGGACAGGGGTCAATGAGCAGTTCTTC	CASRGTGVNEQFF
few	TRBV7-2	TRBJ2-2	-	TGTGCCAGCAGCTTAGGGTTGGGGATAGCAGACACCGGGGAGCTGTTTTTT	CASSLGLGIADTGELFF
many	TRBV11-3	TRBJ2-7	-	TGTGCCAGCAGCTACACCTACGAGCAGTACTTC	CASSYTYEQYF
-	TRBV27	TRBJ2-3	-	TGTGCCAGCAGTTTAGCTGTCGCCACAGATACGCAGTATTTT	CASSLAVATDTQYF